This TCR beta chain appears in the sequencing data of a study of blood T cell repertoires in COVID-19. The wider study: Specimens from acute and convalescent COVID-19 originated in the United States, Italy and Spain.

Trimming stripped 4 bases from V and 0 bases from J, with 13 bases between. CDR1 is MNHNS, CDR2 SASEGT, per germline. The CDR3 runs to 16 residues. TCRdb's copy holds only in-frame clones and misses some; the assay was immunoSEQ multiplex PCR. The sample gives 200,000 to 300,000 clones, 80% to 85% of which show up once; 4.2% is in the top ten. Specimen: peripheral blood. The chain combines TRBV6-1 with TRBJ1-5; maybe TRBD1 (6 bases). The receptor was derived from a man aged 60 to 75 with acute or convalescent COVID-19. The CDR3 is CASSVGTPNSNQPQHF. In DNA form, the CDR3 reads TGTGCCAGCAGTGTGGGGACACCCAATAGCAATCAGCCCCAGCATTTT.